The 6 T cell receptor beta chains in this list originate from one sample, sequenced in a study of T cell clusters in autoimmune cytopenias. Each sample's input was 200 to 250 ng genomic DNA, approximately 37,500 genome equivalents. TRB was amplified by touch-down multiplex PCR, primer pools A and B combined. From the multiplex PCR reads, TCRdb lists one entry per CDR3 protein and no DNA. The listing records some 5,600 distinct CDR3 sequences. This same sample was also part of a study on T cell repertoires in aging, cancer and after chemotherapy.

The sequencing input was peripheral blood. The source of these receptors is a human donor in good health.

V gene TRBV25-1 combines with J gene TRBJ1-2. This CDR3 contains 12 residues. Germline-derived CDR1 and CDR2 are MGHDK and SYGVNS. The CDR3 region is CASSEARYGYTF.

J is TRBJ2-3 and V is TRBV6-5; the TCRdb D gene call, TRBD1, has no DNA to confirm it. Looked up from germline, CDR1 is MNHEY and CDR2 is SVGAGI. This CDR3 comprises 17 residues. The CDR3 loop reads CASSFSKRQTSTDTQYF.

Its frequency marks this clonotype as medium-sized. This sequence joins TRBV15 and TRBJ2-1; without DNA, the TCRdb call of TRBD1 cannot be checked. Germline V gene sequence: CDR1 LNHNV, CDR2 YYDKDF (reference sequence). CDR3 length: 12 amino acids. The CDR3 spells CATSPGPHEQFF.

This clonotype counts as medium-sized by frequency. V is TRBV19 and J is TRBJ1-5; TCRdb gives TRBD1 as the D gene, but with no DNA this cannot be confirmed. The CDR3 spans 14 residues. CDR1 is LNHDA, CDR2 SQIVND, per germline (reference sequence). The CDR3 spells CASSIMRGNQPQHF.

The chain couples TRBV30 to TRBJ1-6; TCRdb gives TRBD1 as the D gene, but with no DNA this cannot be confirmed. CDR1 is GTSNPN, CDR2 SVGIG, per germline (reference sequence). There are 16 residues in the CDR3. CDR3 sequence: CAWSVKQGLNNSPLHF.

The rearrangement joins TRBV7-2 to TRBJ1-2. The length of the CDR3 is 14 residues. Germline CDR1 is SGHTA and CDR2 is FQGNSA. The CDR3 is CASSLGAGVYGYTF.